The sequence of this T cell receptor (beta chain) was determined in a study of PD-1 blockade in mismatch repair-deficient tumors. The assay was immunoSEQ multiplex PCR, and TCRdb's table has in-frame clones only and misses some. The profile covers about 51,000 clones, with over 70% appearing a single time and 7% to 8.5% taken by the ten largest. V was trimmed by 5 bases and J by 8 bases, leaving 15 bases between them. Germline values: CDR1 LGHNA, CDR2 YSLEER. CDR3 size: 14 residues. TCRs were sequenced from a few patients responding to pembrolizumab. For this clone: What it recognizes is unknown.

General study results and limits: Tumor-resident clones, often absent from pretreatment blood, expanded after pembrolizumab and then contracted.

Sequencing used peripheral blood, obtained less than 21 weeks after starting pembrolizumab. This receptor was taken from an adult with mismatch repair-deficient cancer. V is TRBV4-3 and J is TRBJ1-4, with unresolved D. CDR3 loop: CASSAEEVGEKLFF. In nucleotides, the CDR3 is TGCGCCAGCAGCGCCGAGGAGGTAGGAGAAAAACTGTTTTTT.